The 8 T cell receptor beta chains below were found in one sample sequenced in a study of shared clonotypes between healthy human individuals. The table came from immunoSEQ multiplex PCR; TCRdb's copy has only in-frame clones and leaves some out. Among roughly 2.1 million clones listed, under 95% were seen once. Naive CD8 cells lacked CD45RO and underwent positive selection for CCR7, leaving out terminally differentiated effector memory CD45RA+ cells. The sample consisted of naive CD8+ T cells from PBMCs. The receptors derive from a man aged 18 to 29 in good health. Some clones in this sample may be carry-over from other donors' samples.

This chain joins TRBV9 and TRBJ1-1; D possibly corresponds to TRBD1 (5 bases). CDR1 is SGDLS, CDR2 YYNGEE, per germline. The CDR3 consists of 13 residues. V dropped 3 bases and J dropped 3 bases, with 9 bases sitting between them. The CDR3 region has the DNA TGTGCCAGCAGCGGGGGACGGGACACTGAAGCTTTCTTT. Encoded protein: CASSGGRDTEAFF.

The rearrangement uses TRBV7-2 and TRBJ2-7, with TRBD2 matching over 13 bases. Germline CDR1 reads SGHTA; CDR2 reads FQGNSA. After removal of 5 bases from V and 2 bases from J, the junction contained 6 bases not matched to a gene. The CDR3 is made up of 16 amino acids. The CDR3 coding sequence is TGTGCCAGCAGCGAAAGGACTAGCGGGAGAACCTACGAGCAGTACTTC. Translation: CASSERTSGRTYEQYF.

The CDR3 region is CASSFPSAGIPNEQFF. CDR3 DNA: TGTGCCAGCAGTTTTCCCTCAGCGGGAATACCCAATGAGCAGTTCTTC. The chain has TRBV27 and TRBJ2-1, with TRBD2 matching over 7 bases. V was clipped by 3 bases and J by 6 bases; unmatched bases: 11. Germline loops: CDR1 MNHEY, CDR2 SMNVEV (reference sequence). The CDR3 is made up of 16 amino acids.

This chain uses TRBV7-9 with TRBJ2-1, with 9 bases fitting TRBD2. CDR3 length: 16 residues. The germline gives CDR1 SEHNR, CDR2 FQNEAQ (reference sequence). V trimming: 3 bases; J trimming: 6 bases; junction bases outside the gene matches: 9. CDR3 sequence reads: CASSFRAGGALNEQFF. The CDR3 DNA sequence: TGTGCCAGCAGCTTCCGAGCGGGAGGTGCTCTCAATGAGCAGTTCTTC.

The CDR3 loop reads CSARGGWDYEQYF. The CDR3 DNA reads TGCAGCGCGAGGGGAGGGTGGGACTACGAGCAGTACTTC. The V call is TRBV29-1, the J call TRBJ2-7; 7 bases match TRBD2. Trimming at V came to 7 bases and at J to 3 bases, leaving 9 bases not matched to a gene. Germline values: CDR1 SQVTM, CDR2 ANQGSEA. This CDR3 region has 13 residues.

The V call is TRBV7-9, the J call TRBJ1-4; no clear D. Deletions cut 5 bases from V and 7 bases from J, with 14 bases between. Germline CDR1 and CDR2: SEHNR and FQNEAQ (reference sequence). This CDR3 is 14 amino acids long. This chain's CDR3 is CASSPNLQSEKLFF. In DNA, the CDR3 is TGTGCCAGCAGCCCCAACCTCCAGAGTGAAAAACTGTTTTTT.

The chain combines TRBV11-2 with TRBJ2-1; D unresolved. V shed 1 base and J shed 2 bases, with 12 bases lying between them. This CDR3 has 16 residues. Germline V gene lookup returns CDR1 SGHAT and CDR2 FQNNGV. The CDR3 nucleotides are TGTGCCAGCAGCTTAGGAGTTCCCCCCCCCTACAATGAGCAGTTCTTC. Its protein product is CASSLGVPPPYNEQFF. The full variable domain, in which reference TRBV11-2 and TRBJ2-1 provide the parts outside the CDR3, is EAGVAQSPRYKIIEKRQSVAFWCNPISGHATLYWYQQILGQGPKLLIQFQNNGVVDDSQLPKDRFSAERLKGVDSTLKIQPAKLEDSAVYLCASSLGVPPPYNEQFFGPGTRLTVL.

The count of this clone is one. An end of the junction does not agree with germline; a read error may underlie this. The chain carries TRBV30 and TRBJ2-1, with 7 bases lining up with TRBD1. CDR1 and CDR2 (germline): GTSNPN, SVGIG (reference sequence). CDR3 length: 16 amino acids. The DNA for the CDR3 is TGTGCCTGGAGTCCGACAGGGTCAGTCCCCTACATTGAGCAGTTCTTC. It specifies CAWSPTGSVPYIEQFF.